The rows below give T cell receptor beta chains drawn from one sample of a study of memory CD4+ T cells and cytomegalovirus serostatus. The data were produced by immunoSEQ multiplex PCR, yet TCRdb's version contains in-frame clones alone and is incomplete. The sample holds about 45,000 clones, less than 85% seen once. Material: memory CD4+ T cells from blood. These receptor sequences come from an adult in good health and CMV-seronegative. Each CDR3 is given with its conserved first and last residue. D genes are given only for firm matches. Size tells how often a clone was seen (once, few, many) or the class of an expanded clone, and some rows leave it out.

v_call	clone_size	d_call	j_call	cdr3_aa	cdr3_nt
TRBV28	NA	NA	TRBJ1-1	CASSEPAGGGQGYTEAFF	TGTGCCAGCAGCGAACCCGCCGGCGGGGGGCAAGGGTACACTGAAGCTTTCTTT
TRBV11-3	NA	NA	TRBJ2-4	CASSFKSSRLLAKNIQYF	TGTGCCAGCAGCTTCAAGAGCTCCCGGCTACTAGCCAAAAACATTCAGTACTTC
TRBV18	NA	TRBD1	TRBJ2-7	CASSPDRSSHEQYF	TGTGCCAGCTCCCCGGACAGGTCTTCCCACGAGCAGTACTTC
TRBV5-4	NA	TRBD2	TRBJ2-5	CASSRGRKRGREWETQYF	TGTGCCAGCAGCAGGGGAAGGAAGCGGGGGCGAGAGTGGGAGACCCAGTACTTC
TRBV5-1	NA	NA	TRBJ2-5	CASSLRKEGRTTQETQYF	TGCGCCAGCAGCTTGCGAAAAGAAGGAAGGACAACCCAAGAGACCCAGTACTTC
TRBV27	NA	NA	TRBJ2-7	CASSLQVNYEQYF	TGTGCCAGCAGTTTGCAGGTGAACTACGAGCAGTACTTC
TRBV6-5	NA	NA	TRBJ1-2	CASTTIPNYGYTF	TGTGCCAGCACCACTATACCTAACTATGGCTACACCTTC
TRBV28	NA	TRBD1	TRBJ1-1	CASSPTTGTPKAFF	TGTGCCAGCAGTCCGACGACAGGGACTCCGAAGGCTTTCTTT
TRBV6-1	NA	TRBD1	TRBJ2-2	CASSEAAGTGWEQTTGELFF	TGTGCCAGCAGTGAAGCAGCCGGGACAGGGTGGGAACAAACAACCGGGGAGCTGTTTTTT
TRBV7-2	medium-sized	NA	TRBJ1-6	CASSLAIGGNGSPLHF	TGTGCCAGCAGCTTAGCGATAGGAGGGAATGGATCACCCCTCCACTTT
TRBV5-1	NA	TRBD1	TRBJ2-6	CASSLGGGQESLSGANVLTF	TGCGCCAGCAGCTTGGGGGGCGGACAGGAATCCTTATCTGGGGCCAACGTCCTGACTTTC
TRBV6-6	few	TRBD2	TRBJ2-3	CASRPVAGGGTDTQYF	TGTGCCAGCAGGCCCGTAGCGGGGGGCGGGACAGATACGCAGTATTTT
TRBV2	NA	TRBD2	TRBJ2-4	CASSGLGRDIQYF	TGTGCCAGCAGCGGACTAGGTCGGGACATTCAGTACTTC
TRBV28	once	TRBD1	TRBJ2-7	CASRATGSYEQYF	TGTGCCAGCAGGGCGACAGGGTCCTACGAGCAGTACTTC
TRBV11-3	NA	NA	TRBJ2-7	CASSPSSYEQYF	TGTGCCAGCAGCCCGTCCTCCTACGAGCAGTACTTC
TRBV27	NA	NA	TRBJ1-2	CASSPGFMSDNYGYTF	TGTGCCAGCAGTCCCGGGTTCATGTCAGATAACTATGGCTACACCTTC
TRBV5-1	few	NA	TRBJ1-1	CASSLELYTEAFF	TGCGCCAGCAGCTTGGAGTTGTACACTGAAGCTTTCTTT
TRBV5-1	NA	NA	TRBJ2-5	CASSLNFRGRETQYF	TGCGCCAGCAGCTTGAACTTCAGGGGTCGGGAGACCCAGTACTTC
TRBV27	NA	TRBD1	TRBJ1-5	CASSTQGARRQPQHF	TGTGCCAGCAGTACCCAGGGGGCGCGTAGGCAGCCCCAGCATTTT
TRBV11-3	NA	TRBD1	TRBJ1-2	CASSSGTGTYGYTF	TGTGCCAGCAGCTCTGGGACAGGAACCTATGGCTACACCTTC
TRBV6-1	NA	TRBD2	TRBJ2-3	CASSEWRGGIDTQYF	TGTGCCAGCAGTGAATGGCGGGGGGGCATCGATACGCAGTATTTT
TRBV11-2	NA	NA	TRBJ1-2	CASSLDWAAGGYTF	TGTGCCAGCAGCTTAGATTGGGCGGCAGGTGGCTACACCTTC
TRBV5-6	few	NA	TRBJ1-1	CASSLVPTGTEAFF	TGTGCCAGCAGCTTGGTGCCTACGGGCACTGAAGCTTTCTTT
TRBV11-3	NA	NA	TRBJ1-2	CASSLAELSGYTF	TGTGCCAGCAGCTTAGCGGAGTTGAGTGGCTACACCTTC
TRBV28	few	NA	TRBJ2-5	CAITPPGVGETQYF	TGTGCCATCACACCTCCAGGGGTCGGAGAGACCCAGTACTTC
TRBV15	NA	NA	TRBJ2-7	CATSRDGRGFDEQYF	TGTGCCACCAGCAGAGATGGCAGGGGTTTTGACGAGCAGTACTTC
TRBV7-2	NA	NA	TRBJ2-3	CASSLGGRAYTDTQYF	TGTGCCAGCAGCTTAGGTGGCCGAGCGTACACAGATACGCAGTATTTT
TRBV14	once	NA	TRBJ2-5	CASSQDFNQETQYF	TGTGCCAGCAGCCAAGATTTTAACCAAGAGACCCAGTACTTC
TRBV9	NA	NA	TRBJ1-2	CASSVEAAKNYGYTF	TGTGCCAGCAGCGTAGAGGCAGCAAAAAACTATGGCTACACCTTC
TRBV10-3	NA	NA	TRBJ2-1	CAISQPGAPEQFF	TGTGCCATCAGTCAACCAGGGGCCCCTGAGCAGTTCTTC
TRBV7-9	few	NA	TRBJ1-6	CASSLMGGDSPLHF	TGTGCCAGCAGCTTAATGGGAGGGGATTCACCCCTCCACTTT
TRBV28	NA	NA	TRBJ1-4	CASSLWAGENEKLFF	TGTGCCAGCAGTTTATGGGCAGGGGAGAATGAAAAACTGTTTTTT
TRBV5-1	NA	NA	TRBJ1-1	CASSVDGNTEAFF	TGCGCCAGCAGCGTAGACGGGAACACTGAAGCTTTCTTT
TRBV28	NA	TRBD2	TRBJ2-1	CASRSGRTSGAYEQFF	TGTGCCAGCAGGTCGGGAAGGACTAGCGGGGCGTATGAGCAGTTCTTC
TRBV4-1	NA	TRBD2	TRBJ2-2	CASSQDGWALAGNTGELFF	TGCGCCAGCAGCCAAGATGGTTGGGCCCTAGCGGGGAACACCGGGGAGCTGTTTTTT
TRBV5-6	NA	NA	TRBJ1-5	CASSSTNQPQHF	TGTGCCAGCAGCAGCACCAATCAGCCCCAGCATTTT
TRBV6-5	few	TRBD2	TRBJ2-1	CASSYRLAGYNEQFF	TGTGCCAGCAGTTACAGACTAGCGGGTTACAATGAGCAGTTCTTC
TRBV18	NA	TRBD2	TRBJ2-1	CATNIAGAENEQFF	TGTGCCACCAATATAGCGGGGGCCGAAAATGAGCAGTTCTTC
TRBV7-9	once	TRBD1	TRBJ2-5	CASSFPPDRGETQYF	TGTGCCAGCAGCTTCCCTCCAGACAGGGGAGAGACCCAGTACTTC
TRBV7-9	NA	NA	TRBJ1-3	CASSPRTSSRGNTIYF	TGTGCCAGCAGCCCACGGACTTCGTCGAGAGGAAACACCATATATTTT
TRBV5-1	NA	TRBD2	TRBJ2-1	CASSDTSGYNEQFF	TGCGCCAGCAGCGACACTAGCGGGTACAATGAGCAGTTCTTC
TRBV28	once	NA	TRBJ1-5	CASLRVGARGNQPQHF	TGTGCCAGCCTTAGGGTGGGGGCGAGGGGCAATCAGCCCCAGCATTTT
TRBV28	NA	TRBD1	TRBJ2-1	CASSSRQGRGSYNEQFF	TGTGCCAGCAGTTCAAGACAGGGCAGGGGCTCCTACAATGAGCAGTTCTTC
TRBV2	few	NA	TRBJ1-6	CASSLDYSPLHF	TGTGCCAGCAGTCTAGACTATTCACCCCTCCACTTT
TRBV6-5	NA	NA	TRBJ1-4	CASTHNVATNEKLFF	TGTGCCAGCACCCACAACGTTGCAACTAATGAAAAACTGTTTTTT
TRBV11-3	NA	NA	TRBJ2-1	CASSSFERVYNEQFF	TGTGCCAGCAGCTCATTTGAGAGGGTCTACAATGAGCAGTTCTTC
TRBV4-1	NA	NA	TRBJ1-2	CASSQVPFTNYGYTF	TGCGCCAGCAGCCAAGTTCCCTTTACTAACTATGGCTACACCTTC
TRBV11-2	NA	TRBD2	TRBJ2-3	CASSLYPSGPAGGTDTQYF	TGTGCCAGCAGCCTCTACCCTTCCGGACCCGCGGGGGGCACAGATACGCAGTATTTT
TRBV5-8	NA	NA	TRBJ2-7	CASSSPTFGQDSYEQYF	TGTGCCAGCAGCTCCCCGACCTTCGGCCAGGACTCCTACGAGCAGTACTTC
TRBV5-1	NA	NA	TRBJ2-1	CASSANTGSGLGNEQFF	TGCGCCAGCAGCGCGAATACGGGGTCTGGTTTAGGCAATGAGCAGTTCTTC
TRBV30	NA	TRBD1	TRBJ1-2	CAWSGDRAGGYTF	TGTGCCTGGAGTGGGGACAGGGCTGGGGGCTACACCTTC
TRBV28	medium-sized	NA	TRBJ2-7	CASMLGSLGYEQYF	TGTGCCAGCATGCTGGGGAGTCTCGGTTACGAGCAGTACTTC
TRBV29-1	NA	NA	TRBJ1-2	CSVEGYTF	TGCAGCGTTGAGGGCTACACCTTC
TRBV15	NA	NA	TRBJ1-1	CATSRDLNTEAFF	TGTGCCACCAGCAGAGACCTGAACACTGAAGCTTTCTTT
TRBV11-2	once	NA	TRBJ1-2	CASSSLTGVNYGYTF	TGTGCCAGCAGCTCCTTGACGGGGGTAAACTATGGCTACACCTTC
TRBV29-1	NA	NA	TRBJ1-4	CSVPLGAYNEKLFF	TGCAGCGTTCCCCTCGGGGCTTATAATGAAAAACTGTTTTTT
TRBV4-1	NA	NA	TRBJ2-5	CASSQDDWTMETQYF	TGCGCCAGCAGCCAAGATGACTGGACGATGGAGACCCAGTACTTC
TRBV4-1	few	NA	TRBJ2-5	CASSQGDAVGETQYF	TGCGCCAGCAGCCAAGGGGACGCCGTGGGAGAGACCCAGTACTTC
TRBV6-1	NA	TRBD1	TRBJ2-1	CASSGGTGVTEQFF	TGTGCCAGCAGTGGCGGGACAGGGGTAACTGAGCAGTTCTTC